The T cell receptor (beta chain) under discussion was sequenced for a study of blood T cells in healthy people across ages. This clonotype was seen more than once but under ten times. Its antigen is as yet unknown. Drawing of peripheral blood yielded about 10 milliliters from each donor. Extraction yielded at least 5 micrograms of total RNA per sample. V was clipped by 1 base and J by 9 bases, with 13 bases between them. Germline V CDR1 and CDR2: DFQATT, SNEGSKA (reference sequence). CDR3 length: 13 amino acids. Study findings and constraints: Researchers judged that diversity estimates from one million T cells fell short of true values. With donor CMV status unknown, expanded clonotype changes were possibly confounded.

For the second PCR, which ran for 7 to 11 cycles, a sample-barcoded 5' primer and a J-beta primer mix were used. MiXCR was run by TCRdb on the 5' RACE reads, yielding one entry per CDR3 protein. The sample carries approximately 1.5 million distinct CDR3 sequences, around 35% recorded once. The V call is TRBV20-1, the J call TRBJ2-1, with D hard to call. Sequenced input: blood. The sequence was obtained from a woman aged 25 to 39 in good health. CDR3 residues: CSARGPPPGEQFF. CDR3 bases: TGCAGTGCTAGAGGCCCCCCCCCGGGTGAGCAGTTCTTC.